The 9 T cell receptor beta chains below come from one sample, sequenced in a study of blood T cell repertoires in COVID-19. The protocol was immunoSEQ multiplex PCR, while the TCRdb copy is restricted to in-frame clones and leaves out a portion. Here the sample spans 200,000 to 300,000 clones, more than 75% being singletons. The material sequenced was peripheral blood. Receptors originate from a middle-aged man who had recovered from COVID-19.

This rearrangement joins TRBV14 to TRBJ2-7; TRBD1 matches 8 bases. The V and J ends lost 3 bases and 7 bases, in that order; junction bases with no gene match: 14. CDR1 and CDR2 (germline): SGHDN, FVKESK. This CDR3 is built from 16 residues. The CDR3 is CASSHSPRGRLREQYF. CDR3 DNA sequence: TGTGCCAGCAGCCACTCGCCCAGGGGGCGGCTAAGGGAGCAGTACTTC.

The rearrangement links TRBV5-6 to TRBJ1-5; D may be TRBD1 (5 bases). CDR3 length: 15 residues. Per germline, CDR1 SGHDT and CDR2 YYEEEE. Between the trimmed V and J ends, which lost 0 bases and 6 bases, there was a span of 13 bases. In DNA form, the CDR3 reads TGTGCCAGCAGCTTGGGGGTAGGGGTGGGTCAGCCCCAGCATTTT. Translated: CASSLGVGVGQPQHF.

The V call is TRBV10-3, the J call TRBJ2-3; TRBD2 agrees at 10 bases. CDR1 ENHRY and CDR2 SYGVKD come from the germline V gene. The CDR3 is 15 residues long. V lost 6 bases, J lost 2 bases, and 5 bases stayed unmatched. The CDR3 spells CAISASGGVTDTQYF. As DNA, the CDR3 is TGTGCCATCAGCGCAAGCGGGGGGGTCACAGATACGCAGTATTTT.

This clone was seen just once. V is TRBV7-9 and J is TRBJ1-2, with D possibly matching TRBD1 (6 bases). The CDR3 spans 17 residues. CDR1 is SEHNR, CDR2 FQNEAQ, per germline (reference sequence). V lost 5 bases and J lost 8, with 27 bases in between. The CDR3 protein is CASSPIPYRALDNGYTF. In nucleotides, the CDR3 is TGTGCCAGCAGCCCCATCCCTTACAGGGCCCTGGATAACGGCTACACCTTC.

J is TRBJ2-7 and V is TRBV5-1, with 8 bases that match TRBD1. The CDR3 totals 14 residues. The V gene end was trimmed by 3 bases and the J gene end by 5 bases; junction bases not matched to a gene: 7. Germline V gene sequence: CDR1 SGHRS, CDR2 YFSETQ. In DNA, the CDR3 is TGCGCCAGCAGCTCCGGACAGGGTAGCGACGAGCAGTACTTC. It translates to CASSSGQGSDEQYF. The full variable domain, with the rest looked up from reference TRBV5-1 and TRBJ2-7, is KAGVTQTPRYLIKTRGQQVTLSCSPISGHRSVSWYQQTPGQGLQFLFEYFSETQRNKGNFPGRFSGRQFSNSRSEMNVSTLELGDSALYLCASSSGQGSDEQYFGPGTRLTVT.

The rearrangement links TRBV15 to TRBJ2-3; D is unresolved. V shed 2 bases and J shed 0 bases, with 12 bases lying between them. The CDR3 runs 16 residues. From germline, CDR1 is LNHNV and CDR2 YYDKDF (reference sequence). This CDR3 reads CATSRPPRTSTDTQYF. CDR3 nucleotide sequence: TGTGCCACCAGCAGACCTCCTCGAACTAGCACAGATACGCAGTATTTT.

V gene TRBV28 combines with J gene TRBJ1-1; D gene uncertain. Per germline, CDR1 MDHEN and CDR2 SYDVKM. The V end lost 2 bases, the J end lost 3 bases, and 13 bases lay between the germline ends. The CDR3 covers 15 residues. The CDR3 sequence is CASSLSGVGYTEAFF. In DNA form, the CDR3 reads TGTGCCAGCAGTTTAAGCGGGGTAGGGTACACTGAAGCTTTCTTT.

CDR3 nucleotides: TGTGCCAGCAGCTCGGGACTAGCGGGAGTTACAGATACGCAGTATTTT. Its protein is CASSSGLAGVTDTQYF. This chain uses TRBV7-2 with TRBJ2-3; 14 nucleotides align to TRBD2. V shed 4 bases and J 3 bases; nucleotides not matched to a gene: 3. The CDR3 length is 16 residues. The germline V gene encodes CDR1 SGHTA and CDR2 FQGNSA.

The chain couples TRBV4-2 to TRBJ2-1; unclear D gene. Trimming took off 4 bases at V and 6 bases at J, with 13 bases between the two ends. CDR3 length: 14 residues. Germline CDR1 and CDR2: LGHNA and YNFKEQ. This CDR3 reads CASSRRLAGNEQFF. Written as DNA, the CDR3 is TGTGCCAGCAGCCGCAGACTCGCCGGCAATGAGCAGTTCTTC.